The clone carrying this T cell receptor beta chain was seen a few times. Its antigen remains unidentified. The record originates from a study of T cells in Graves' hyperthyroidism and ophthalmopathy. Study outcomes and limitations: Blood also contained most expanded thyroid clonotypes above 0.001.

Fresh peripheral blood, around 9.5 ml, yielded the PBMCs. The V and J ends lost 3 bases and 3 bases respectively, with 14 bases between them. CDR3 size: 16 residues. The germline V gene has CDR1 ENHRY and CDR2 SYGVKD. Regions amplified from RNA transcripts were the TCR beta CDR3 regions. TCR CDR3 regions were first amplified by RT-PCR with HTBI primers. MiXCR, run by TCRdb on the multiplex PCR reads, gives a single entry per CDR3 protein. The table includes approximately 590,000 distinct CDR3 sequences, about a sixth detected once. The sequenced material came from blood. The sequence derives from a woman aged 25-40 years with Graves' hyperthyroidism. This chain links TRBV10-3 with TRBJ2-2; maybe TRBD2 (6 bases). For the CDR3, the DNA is TGTGCCATCAGTGATCCCCCGGGAGTGGACACCGGGGAGCTGTTTTTT. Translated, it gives CAISDPPGVDTGELFF.